The T cell receptor beta chain described here comes from a study of regulatory T cells in long-lasting Graves disease. Regarding the study as a whole: Among samples with persistent disease, TRBV28, TRBJ1-2 and TRBJ2-5 were favored.

This clonotype was picked up many times. Its antigen is not identified. Arm-PCR of CDR3 regions and iRepertoire HTBI primers were used to build TCR beta libraries. TCRdb redid the calling of the multiplex PCR reads with MiXCR, one entry per CDR3 protein. There are 440,000 or so distinct CDR3 sequences in the sample; 15% occur only once, and around 17% lies in the top ten. The time point denotes: newly diagnosed GD, antithyroid drugs for less than 3 months. TCR sequences were obtained from RNA taken from PBMCs. Germline V lookup: CDR1 DFQATT, CDR2 SNEGSKA (reference sequence). Trimming cost V 2 bases and J 7 bases; bases outside gene matches: 8. The CDR3 sequence is 15 residues long. The sample was also reused in another study, on T cells in Graves' hyperthyroidism and ophthalmopathy. That paper notes: First-round RT-PCR targeting the TCR CDR3 was performed with the HTBI primer set. Most clonotypes that expanded in the thyroid above 0.001 also showed up in blood. Separation of ophthalmopathy from stable hyperthyroidism was achieved by a 13 V-J model.

The starting material was peripheral blood mononuclear cells (PBMCs), obtained at new diagnosis, from a patient treated with antithyroid drugs. The sequence came from a woman aged 25 to 39 with Graves disease. The chain has TRBV20-1 and TRBJ2-3, with TRBD2 matching 11 bases. The CDR3: CSARLLAGDANTQYF. The CDR3 DNA sequence: TGCAGTGCTAGACTACTAGCGGGAGATGCAAATACGCAGTATTTT.